The source of this TCR beta chain is a study of blood T cell repertoires in COVID-19. About the research overall: The study drew acute and convalescent COVID-19 samples from the United States, Italy and Spain. From T cells, B-cell-depleted T cells, or PBMCs came the material, which was cDNA or gDNA.

The CDR3 length is 13 residues. Germline CDR1 is SGHRS and CDR2 is YFSETQ. V shed 7 bases and J shed 4 bases, with 14 bases lying between them. As originally analysed: Amplification of reference gene primers provided the estimated nucleated cell counts. Here immunoSEQ multiplex PCR was the method, and the copy in TCRdb shows in-frame clones only, minus some. D and trimming come from the DNA, and the V and J calls and clone size come from that table. The table lists 60,000 to 75,000 clones, around 80% of them singletons. This sequence joins TRBV5-1 and TRBJ2-5, with a weak D call TRBD1 (6 bases). This clonotype was sampled from a man aged 55 to 70 with active or convalescent COVID-19. Sample: peripheral blood. The CDR3 sequence: CASATGSGETQYF. The CDR3 bases are TGCGCCAGCGCAACAGGGTCAGGAGAGACCCAGTACTTC.